This T cell receptor (beta chain) was sequenced for a study of cytomegalovirus exposure and HLA in healthy donors. Study in general: Findings of an earlier analysis included some 120 million unique TCR beta sequences from 190 million or so T cells. Regarding the study as a whole: Most TCR beta V segments were productive about 87% or about 30% of the time in an earlier analysis. According to reports, the classifier identified cytomegalovirus status with high specificity and sensitivity.

Worth noting for this clone: Antigen specificity is unknown.

The PCR contained 60 Vbeta and 13 Jbeta primers. The repertoire was sequenced with immunoSEQ multiplex PCR; TCRdb's copy has only in-frame clones and lacks some. The data hold 100,000 to 150,000 clones, with around 80% observed a single time. The CDR3 loop spans 13 amino acids. Germline V gene data show CDR1 as WNHNN and CDR2 as SYGVQD (reference sequence). V dropped 6 bases and J dropped 4 bases, with 12 bases sitting between them. Sequencing was performed on PBMCs. This clonotype was sampled from a woman aged 25 to 39 in good health and CMV-seronegative. This chain links TRBV10-1 with TRBJ1-2; D not resolved. CDR3 sequence (DNA): TGCGCCAGCAGAAGGGCGGGTGGCTATGGCTACACCTTC. This sequence encodes CASRRAGGYGYTF.